Listed below are T cell receptor beta chains from one sample, sequenced in a study of OX40 agonist ivuxolimab in advanced cancers. The data were produced by immunoSEQ multiplex PCR, yet TCRdb's version contains in-frame clones alone and is incomplete. The sample shows about 75,000 clones, approximately 90% of them seen only once. The specimen was CD4+ or CD8+ T cells sorted from blood, collected in a trial of the OX40 agonist ivuxolimab. These receptors were obtained from an adult with an advanced solid tumor such as melanoma, head and neck, liver or kidney cancer. The CDR3 runs from the conserved cysteine through the conserved F or W. A D gene is named only where the DNA matches it firmly. Clone sizes are given selectively: once, few, many, or a class where the clone is expanded.

D gene	clone size	V gene	J gene	CDR3 DNA	CDR3 protein
-	-	TRBV2	TRBJ2-7	TGTGCCAGCAGTGGGCGGGGACTGAGCTCCTACGAGCAGTACTTC	CASSGRGLSSYEQYF
-	-	TRBV7-6	TRBJ2-2	TGTGCCAGCAGCTTTGGGCAGATCACCGGGGAGCTGTTTTTT	CASSFGQITGELFF
-	-	TRBV9	TRBJ2-3	TGTGCCAGCAGCGTAGCGCTTAGCACTTCCACAGATACGCAGTATTTT	CASSVALSTSTDTQYF
-	-	TRBV2	TRBJ1-5	TGTGCCAGCAGTACAGATCAGCCCCAGCATTTT	CASSTDQPQHF
TRBD2	-	TRBV7-9	TRBJ2-2	TGTGCCAGCAGTCTCCAGGAAGCGGGACTCCCGAACACCGGGGAGCTGTTTTTT	CASSLQEAGLPNTGELFF
-	once	TRBV30	TRBJ1-2	TGTGCCTGGAGGGTCGACAGGAAAGCAGACTATGGCTACACCTTC	CAWRVDRKADYGYTF
TRBD2	-	TRBV29-1	TRBJ2-1	TGCAGCGCCCGGGGGAGGGGCGATGAGCAGTTCTTC	CSARGRGDEQFF
-	-	TRBV9	TRBJ1-3	TGTGCCAGCAGCGTCTCAATTGGAAACACCATATATTTT	CASSVSIGNTIYF
-	-	TRBV28	TRBJ1-6	TGTGCCAGCTGTAGGATCGATAATTCACCCCTCCACTTT	CASCRIDNSPLHF
TRBD1	-	TRBV14	TRBJ2-7	TGTGCCAGCAGCCTCACCGGGACAGGTGAGCAGTACTTC	CASSLTGTGEQYF
TRBD1	many	TRBV27	TRBJ1-3	TGTGCCAGCAGTCAGGGGGCGCTTGGAAACACCATATATTTT	CASSQGALGNTIYF
-	-	TRBV28	TRBJ1-1	TGTGCCAGCAGGGGGGCAGGGCCGAACACTGAAGCTTTCTTT	CASRGAGPNTEAFF
-	-	TRBV28	TRBJ2-7	TGTGCCAGCAGTTTATTGGTCGGCGAGCAGTACTTC	CASSLLVGEQYF
TRBD1	-	TRBV5-4	TRBJ2-7	TGTGCCAGCAGCCCGGGGGGACAGGGTGCATACGAGCAGTACTTC	CASSPGGQGAYEQYF
-	-	TRBV2	TRBJ1-1	TGTGCCAGCAGTGACCGGGGGCTGGGGGCTTTCTTT	CASSDRGLGAFF
-	-	TRBV27	TRBJ1-5	TGTGCCAGCAGTAGAGGACAGCCCAATCAGCCCCAGCATTTT	CASSRGQPNQPQHF
TRBD1	-	TRBV18	TRBJ2-1	TGTGCCAGCTCACCGCCGGGACAGGGGAGTGGCCGGGAGCAGTTCTTC	CASSPPGQGSGREQFF
-	once	TRBV5-1	TRBJ2-7	TGCGCCAGCAGCTTGGAGAAAGAGCAGTACTTC	CASSLEKEQYF
TRBD2	few	TRBV2	TRBJ2-3	TGTGCCAGCAGGGCCCGGACTAGCGGGAGGCCCACAGATACGCAGTATTTT	CASRARTSGRPTDTQYF
-	few	TRBV2	TRBJ2-1	TGTGCCAGCAGTTCGGCTAGCGTTTACAATGAGCAGTTCTTC	CASSSASVYNEQFF
TRBD1	once	TRBV6-4	TRBJ1-1	TGTGCCAGCAATCTTACAGGGGACACTGAAGCTTTCTTT	CASNLTGDTEAFF
TRBD1	few	TRBV6-5	TRBJ2-7	TGTGCCAGCACTGCAGGACAGGGGTTCAACGAGCAGTACTTC	CASTAGQGFNEQYF
-	-	TRBV7-9	TRBJ2-7	TGTGCCAGCGGCGACGGGAACTACGAGCAGTACTTC	CASGDGNYEQYF
-	-	TRBV7-3	TRBJ1-1	TGTGCCAGCAGCTTAAGGGGAGGCAGGAGCACTGAAGCTTTCTTT	CASSLRGGRSTEAFF
-	-	TRBV28	TRBJ1-1	TGTGCCAGCAGTACCCGAGGGTACCCTGAAGCTTTCTTT	CASSTRGYPEAFF
-	-	TRBV6-5	TRBJ2-7	TGTGCCAGCAGTTACTCGGGTCGGATCTACGAGCAGTACTTC	CASSYSGRIYEQYF
-	few	TRBV18	TRBJ2-7	TGTGCCAGCTCAGCAAGCACCGCGTACGAGCAGTACTTC	CASSASTAYEQYF
-	-	TRBV7-9	TRBJ2-5	TGTGCCAGCAGCTTAGGTGGGACCCAGTACTTC	CASSLGGTQYF
TRBD1	-	TRBV2	TRBJ1-5	TGTGCCACTTCAGGGGGCGGCAATCAGCCCCAGCATTTT	CATSGGGNQPQHF
TRBD1	-	TRBV5-1	TRBJ1-4	TGCGCCAGCAGCCTGGGACAGGGGAATGAAAAACTGTTTTTT	CASSLGQGNEKLFF
-	-	TRBV5-6	TRBJ1-6	TGTGCCAGCAGCTTGTTTTCCGAACAGAATTCACCCCTCCACTTT	CASSLFSEQNSPLHF
-	-	TRBV18	TRBJ2-7	TGTGCCAGCTCACCTCTAAGTACCCACGAGCAGTACTTC	CASSPLSTHEQYF
-	-	TRBV5-8	TRBJ1-3	TGTGCCAGCAGCCGAGACGTTTTTGCAGGAGGAAACACCATATATTTT	CASSRDVFAGGNTIYF
TRBD1	-	TRBV30	TRBJ1-1	TGTGCCTGGAGTTCAACCCGCAGGGGGAGGGCTGAAGCTTTCTTT	CAWSSTRRGRAEAFF
-	-	TRBV21-1	TRBJ2-3	TGTGCCAGCAGCAAAGCCGACCAAGGAGGCGGGAGGCCATACTACACAGATACGCAGTATTTT	CASSKADQGGGRPYYTDTQYF
-	once	TRBV19	TRBJ2-3	TGTGCCAGTAGTATAGGAACAGTCTTGGGTACGCAGTATTTT	CASSIGTVLGTQYF
-	once	TRBV6-6	TRBJ1-5	TGTGCCAGCCGATCCCAGAATCAGCCCCAGCATTTT	CASRSQNQPQHF
-	-	TRBV30	TRBJ1-1	TGTGTCCAGAGGTCGGGTCTCAACACTGAAGCTTTCTTT	CVQRSGLNTEAFF
TRBD1	-	TRBV30	TRBJ1-5	TGTGCCTGGAGATCCCCGGGACAGGGGAGCAATCAGCCCCAGCATTTT	CAWRSPGQGSNQPQHF
TRBD1	-	TRBV5-5	TRBJ1-2	TGTGCCAGCAGCTTGTCCGGGACAGGATATGGCTACACCTTC	CASSLSGTGYGYTF
-	-	TRBV5-4	TRBJ2-1	TGTGCCAGCAGTGTAGCCTCCTACAATGAGCAGTTCTTC	CASSVASYNEQFF
-	-	TRBV10-3	TRBJ2-2	TGTGCCATCAGTAGGGGTAGCGACACCGGGGAGCTGTTTTTT	CAISRGSDTGELFF
TRBD2	few	TRBV6-5	TRBJ2-1	TGTGCCAGCAGTTACGGATTAGCGGGAGCAAGTGAGCAGTTCTTC	CASSYGLAGASEQFF
-	-	TRBV9	TRBJ2-2	TGTGCCAGCAGCGTAGCTCCCCAGACCTCCACCGGGGAGCTGTTTTTT	CASSVAPQTSTGELFF
TRBD2	-	TRBV5-4	TRBJ2-1	TGTGCCAGCAGCACTACTAGCGGGAGTATCACCTACAATGAGCAGTTCTTC	CASSTTSGSITYNEQFF
TRBD1	-	TRBV9	TRBJ2-7	TGTGCCAGCAGCGTGCGACAGGGCGAAATTGAGCAGTACTTC	CASSVRQGEIEQYF
-	few	TRBV18	TRBJ1-5	TGTGCCAGCTCACAGGACAGTCCCAATCAGCCCCAGCATTTT	CASSQDSPNQPQHF
TRBD1	-	TRBV25-1	TRBJ2-1	TGTGCCAGCGGGGGGACAGGTGACCCATACAATGAGCAGTTCTTC	CASGGTGDPYNEQFF
TRBD1	-	TRBV6-1	TRBJ1-5	TGTGCCAGCAGATACGGGACAGGGGGCTTCCAGCCCCAGCATTTT	CASRYGTGGFQPQHF
TRBD1	once	TRBV7-9	TRBJ2-2	TGTGCCAGCAGCTTAATGACAGGGCGCACCGGGGAGCTGTTTTTT	CASSLMTGRTGELFF